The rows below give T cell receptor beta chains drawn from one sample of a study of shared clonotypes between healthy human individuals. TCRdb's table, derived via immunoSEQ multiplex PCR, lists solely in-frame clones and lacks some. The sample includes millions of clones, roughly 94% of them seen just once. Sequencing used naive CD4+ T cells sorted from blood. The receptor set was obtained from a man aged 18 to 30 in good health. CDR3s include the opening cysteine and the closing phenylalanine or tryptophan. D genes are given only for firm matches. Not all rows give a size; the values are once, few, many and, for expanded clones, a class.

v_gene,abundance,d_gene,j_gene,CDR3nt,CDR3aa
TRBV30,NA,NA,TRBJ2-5,TGTGCCTGGAGTTCCGGGGGAGAGACCCAGTACTTC,CAWSSGGETQYF
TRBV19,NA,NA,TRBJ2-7,TGTGCCAGTAGTCTGACACCCCTGGAGCAGTACTTC,CASSLTPLEQYF
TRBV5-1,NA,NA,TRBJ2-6,TGCGCCAGCAGCTCTATAAGTAGCTCTGGGGCCAACGTCCTGACTTTC,CASSSISSSGANVLTF
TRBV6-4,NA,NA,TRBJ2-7,TGTGCCCCCAACCGGGCTAGGGCCTACGAGCAGTACTTC,CAPNRARAYEQYF
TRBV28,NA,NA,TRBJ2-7,TGTGCCAGCAACCCTCCGGGACTCCACTCCTACGAGCAGTACTTC,CASNPPGLHSYEQYF
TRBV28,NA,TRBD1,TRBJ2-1,TGTGCCAGCAGTACGTGGTCAGGGGGCTCCTACAATGAGCAGTTCTTC,CASSTWSGGSYNEQFF
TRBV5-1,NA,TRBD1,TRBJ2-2,TGCGCCAGCAGCTTAAGACAGGGGGATCCCGGGGAGCTGTTTTTT,CASSLRQGDPGELFF
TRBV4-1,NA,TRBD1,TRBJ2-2,TGCGCCAGCAGCCAAGATCATAAGACAGGGGGACCGAACACCGGGGAGCTGTTTTTT,CASSQDHKTGGPNTGELFF
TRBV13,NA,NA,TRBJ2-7,TGTGCCAGCAGCTTTCGACAGGCTGCCTACGAGCAGTACTTC,CASSFRQAAYEQYF
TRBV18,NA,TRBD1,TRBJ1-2,TGTGCCAGCTCACCATCGGGGACAGGGAATGGCTACACCTTC,CASSPSGTGNGYTF
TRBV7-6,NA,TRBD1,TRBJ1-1,TGTGCCAGCAGCTTTACAGGGGGCAACACTGAAGCTTTCTTT,CASSFTGGNTEAFF
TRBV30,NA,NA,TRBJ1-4,TGTGCCTGGAGCCAGGGAGCCGGGGAGGGTGAAAAACTGTTTTTT,CAWSQGAGEGEKLFF
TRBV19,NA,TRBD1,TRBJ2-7,TGTGCCAGTAGTATAAATACGCAGGGGGCGAACGAGCAGTACTTC,CASSINTQGANEQYF
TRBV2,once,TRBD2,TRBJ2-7,TGTGCCAGCAGTGAAGAGGCTAGCGGCTCCTACGAGCAGTACTTC,CASSEEASGSYEQYF
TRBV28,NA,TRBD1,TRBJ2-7,TGTGCCAGCACCAAACAGGGGGACACCTACGAGCAGTACTTC,CASTKQGDTYEQYF
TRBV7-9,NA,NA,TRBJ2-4,TGTGCCAGCAGCTTACGGGGGTCGGGAGACATTCAGTACTTC,CASSLRGSGDIQYF
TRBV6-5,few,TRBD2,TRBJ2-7,TGTGCCAGCAGTTACACTAGCGGGAGCTACGAGCAGTACTTC,CASSYTSGSYEQYF
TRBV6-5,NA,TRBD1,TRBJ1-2,TGTGCCAGCAGTCGGGGACAGCAGACTAACTATGGCTACACCTTC,CASSRGQQTNYGYTF
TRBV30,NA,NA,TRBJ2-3,TGTGCCTGGAGTGGGGGGCTGGGAGATACGCAGTATTTT,CAWSGGLGDTQYF
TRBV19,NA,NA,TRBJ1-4,TGTGCCAGTAGTATTCGGGAAGCAACTAATGAAAAACTGTTTTTT,CASSIREATNEKLFF
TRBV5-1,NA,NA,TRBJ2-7,TGCGCCAGCAGCTTGGAAGAGGGACCCTACGAGCAGTACTTC,CASSLEEGPYEQYF
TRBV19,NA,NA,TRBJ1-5,TGTGCCAGTAGTATATCTGGGGTCAATCAGCCCCAGCATTTT,CASSISGVNQPQHF
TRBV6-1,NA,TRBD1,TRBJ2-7,TGTGCCAGCAGTGTTAGGGACAGGGGGCCCTACGAGCAGTACTTC,CASSVRDRGPYEQYF
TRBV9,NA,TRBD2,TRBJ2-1,TGTGCCAGCAGCGTAGAGCCGGGACAGGCAGGACTAGCGGGGTACAATGAGCAGTTCTTC,CASSVEPGQAGLAGYNEQFF
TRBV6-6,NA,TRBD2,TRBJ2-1,TGTGCCAGCAGGGGGACTAGCGACTACAATGAGCAGTTCTTC,CASRGTSDYNEQFF
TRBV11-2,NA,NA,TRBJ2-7,TGTGCCAGCAGCACCAGTGTTTACGAGCAGTACTTC,CASSTSVYEQYF
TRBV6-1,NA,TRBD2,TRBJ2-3,TGTGCCAGCAGGGGAGCGGGAGGATGGTCAGATACGCAGTATTTT,CASRGAGGWSDTQYF
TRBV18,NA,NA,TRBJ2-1,TGTGCCAGCTCACTAGGGAATGAGCAGTTCTTC,CASSLGNEQFF
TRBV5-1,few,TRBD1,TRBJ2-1,TGCGCCAGCAGCTTGGGTTGGACAGGAGGAAATGAGCAGTTCTTC,CASSLGWTGGNEQFF
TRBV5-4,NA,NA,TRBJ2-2,TGTGCCAGCAGCCTACCTAGCAGTAACACCGGGGAGCTGTTTTTT,CASSLPSSNTGELFF
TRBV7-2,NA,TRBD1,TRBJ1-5,TGTGCCAGCAGCACTTCCGAGGGGGCCTCCTATCAGCCCCAGCATTTT,CASSTSEGASYQPQHF
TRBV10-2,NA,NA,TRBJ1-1,TGCGCCAGCACCGTGGCAGGGACGAACACTGAAGCTTTCTTT,CASTVAGTNTEAFF
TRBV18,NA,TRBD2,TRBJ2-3,TGTGCCAGCTCTCCCCAGGCGGGAGGGATGGATACGCAGTATTTT,CASSPQAGGMDTQYF
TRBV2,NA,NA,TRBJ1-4,TGTGCCAGCAGTACCGGACGGCTTAATGAAAAACTGTTTTTT,CASSTGRLNEKLFF
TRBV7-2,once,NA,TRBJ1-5,TGTGCCAGCAGCTTAGCATGGGAGCAGCCCCAGCATTTT,CASSLAWEQPQHF
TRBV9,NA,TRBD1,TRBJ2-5,TGTGCCAGCACCCGGACAGGGGTACAAGAGACCCAGTACTTC,CASTRTGVQETQYF
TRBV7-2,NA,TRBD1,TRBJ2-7,TGTGCCAGCAGCTCAGGACAGGGTTCGACCTACGAGCAGTACTTC,CASSSGQGSTYEQYF
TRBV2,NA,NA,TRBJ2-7,TGTGCCAGCGGTGGGCGGGAGCAGTACTTC,CASGGREQYF
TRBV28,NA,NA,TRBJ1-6,TGTGCCAGCAGTGGTGGGGGGGTCTATAATTCACCCCTCCACTTT,CASSGGGVYNSPLHF
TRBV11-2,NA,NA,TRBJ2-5,TGTGCCAGCTCCCGAGGAGAGACCCAGTACTTC,CASSRGETQYF
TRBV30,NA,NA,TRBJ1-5,TGTGCCTGGGGTGGGGGGACTAATCAGCCCCAGCATTTT,CAWGGGTNQPQHF
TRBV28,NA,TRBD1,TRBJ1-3,TGTGCCAGCAGGCACCAACAGGGGATCTCTGGAAACACCATATATTTT,CASRHQQGISGNTIYF
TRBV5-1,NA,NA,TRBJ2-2,TGCGCCAGCAGGGGTGGCACCGGGGAGCTGTTTTTT,CASRGGTGELFF
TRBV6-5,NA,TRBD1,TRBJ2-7,TGTGCCAGCTCCCGGGACAGCTACGAGCAGTACTTC,CASSRDSYEQYF
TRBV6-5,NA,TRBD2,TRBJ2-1,TGTGCCAGCAGTTACTCCCGGACTAGCGGGTACAATGAGCAGTTCTTC,CASSYSRTSGYNEQFF
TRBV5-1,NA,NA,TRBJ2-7,TGCGCCAGCAGCATTCAATCCGGGGCCCCCGACGAGCAGTACTTC,CASSIQSGAPDEQYF
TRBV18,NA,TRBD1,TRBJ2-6,TGTGCCAGCTCCCGAAATGATCAGGGGGCTGCGGGCTCTGGGGCCAACGTCCTGACTTTC,CASSRNDQGAAGSGANVLTF
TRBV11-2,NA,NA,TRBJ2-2,TGTGCCAGCAGCTTAGTCCCCATGACTAGGTTCGGCGGGGAGCTGTTTTTT,CASSLVPMTRFGGELFF
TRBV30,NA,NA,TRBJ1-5,TGTGCCTGGAGTGGGGCAGGCAACAATCAGCCCCAGCATTTT,CAWSGAGNNQPQHF
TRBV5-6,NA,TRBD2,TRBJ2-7,TGTGCCAGCAGCTTGGGCCACTTCGGACTAGCGGTCTTAGAGCAGTACTTC,CASSLGHFGLAVLEQYF
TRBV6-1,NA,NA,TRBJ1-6,TGTGCCAGCAGTCCTAGTGAGGGGTATAATTCACCCCTCCACTTT,CASSPSEGYNSPLHF
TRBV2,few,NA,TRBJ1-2,TGTGCCAGCAGTGTTCTCGGCTATGGCTACACCTTC,CASSVLGYGYTF
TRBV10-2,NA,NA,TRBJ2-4,TGCGCCAGCAGTTCCGGGGGAAACATTCAGTACTTC,CASSSGGNIQYF
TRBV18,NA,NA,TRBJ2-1,TGTGCCAGCTCATCCAAACAGGGATACAATGAGCAGTTCTTC,CASSSKQGYNEQFF
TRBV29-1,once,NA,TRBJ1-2,TGCAGCGTTGGGGACAATATATATGGCTACACCTTC,CSVGDNIYGYTF
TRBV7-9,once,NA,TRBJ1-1,TGTGCCAGCAGCTTAGAGAGCAACACTGAAGCTTTCTTT,CASSLESNTEAFF
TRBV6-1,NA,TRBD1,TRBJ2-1,TGTGCCTCGGAACGACAGGGCACTATTTACAATGAGCAGTTCTTC,CASERQGTIYNEQFF
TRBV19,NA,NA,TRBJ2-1,TGTGCCATCGAGAGCGCGAATGAGCAGTTCTTC,CAIESANEQFF
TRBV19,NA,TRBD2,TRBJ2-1,TGTGCCACCGCGAGGCGGGGGAACAATGAGCAGTTCTTC,CATARRGNNEQFF